One sample yielded the 22 T cell receptor beta chains listed below, sequenced in a study of radiation and T cells in renal cell carcinoma. Time point given: baseline pretreatment blood. Indicated treatment: 15 Gy SBRT to primary tumor, nephrectomy 4 weeks later. This table comes from immunoSEQ multiplex PCR, and its TCRdb copy is limited to in-frame clones, with some not included. The data contain more than 75,000 clones, 82% of them singletons. The material sequenced was blood, taken from a patient whose treatment included radiotherapy and nephrectomy. The source of these receptors is a man between 60 and 70 years old with renal cell carcinoma.

This chain connects TRBV19 to TRBJ2-1, with D uncertain. Germline V CDR1 and CDR2: LNHDA, SQIVND (reference sequence). Trimming stripped 4 bases from V and 4 bases from J, with 20 bases between. The CDR3 spans 17 residues. The CDR3 reads CASSNPDGPPGYNEQFF. DNA for the CDR3: TGTGCCAGTAGTAACCCCGACGGGCCCCCCGGTTACAATGAGCAGTTCTTC. Full variable domain (remainder filled in from reference TRBV19 and TRBJ2-1): DGGITQSPKYLFRKEGQNVTLSCEQNLNHDAMYWYRQDPGQGLRLIYYSQIVNDFQKGDIAEGYSVSREKKESFPLTVTSAQKNPTAFYLCASSNPDGPPGYNEQFFGPGTRLTVL.

The chain employs TRBV11-2 and TRBJ2-2, with D possibly being TRBD2 (6 bases). The ends were cut back, 1 base at V and 1 base at J, with 7 bases in the middle. The CDR3 totals 15 residues. Germline V gene sequence: CDR1 SGHAT, CDR2 FQNNGV. Here the CDR3 reads CASSLGSGNTGELFF. CDR3 DNA: TGTGCCAGCAGCTTAGGTAGCGGGAACACCGGGGAGCTGTTTTTT.

The V gene is TRBV6-5, the J gene TRBJ2-1; D might be TRBD2 (5 bases). This CDR3 is 12 amino acids long. Germline V CDR1 and CDR2: MNHEY, SVGAGI. Trimming cost V 7 bases and J 4 bases, with 8 bases left between them. In DNA, the CDR3 is TGTGCCAGCAAGGACTCGTACAATGAGCAGTTCTTC. This translates into CASKDSYNEQFF.

The chain links TRBV19 to TRBJ1-1; D perhaps matches TRBD1 (5 bases). Trimming stripped 0 bases from V and 1 base from J, with 9 bases between. The germline gives CDR1 LNHDA, CDR2 SQIVND (reference sequence). The CDR3 consists of 15 residues. CDR3 sequence (DNA): TGTGCCAGTAGTATAGATGAGGGGTGGAACACTGAAGCTTTCTTT. Translation gives CASSIDEGWNTEAFF.

This chain connects TRBV6-6 to TRBJ2-1; TRBD1 might be the D (6 bases). Deletions cut 6 bases from V and 8 bases from J, with 14 bases between. Germline CDR1 is MNHNY and CDR2 is SVGAGI (reference sequence). The CDR3 is 13 amino acids. This CDR3 is CASRGGPRDEQFF. Written as DNA, the CDR3 is TGTGCCAGCAGAGGGGGACCGAGGGATGAGCAGTTCTTC.

This chain links TRBV11-2 with TRBJ1-2, with a possible D match to TRBD1 (6 bases). The CDR3 is 13 residues long. Trimming pared 5 bases from V and 6 bases from J, leaving 13 bases between. In germline, CDR1 is SGHAT, CDR2 FQNNGV. CDR3: CASSLNRAHGYTF. The CDR3 bases are TGTGCCAGCAGCCTGAACAGGGCCCATGGCTACACCTTC.

This chain joins TRBV29-1 and TRBJ1-5; 7 nucleotides align to TRBD1. Per germline, CDR1 SQVTM and CDR2 ANQGSEA. V lost 6 bases and J lost 6; bases outside the gene matches: 8. CDR3 length equals 13 residues. The CDR3 DNA reads as TGCAGCGTCAGGACAGGACGGGGTCAGCCCCAGCATTTT. It translates to CSVRTGRGQPQHF.

V and J are TRBV5-6 and TRBJ2-5; TRBD1 matches at 11 bases. CDR1 is SGHDT and CDR2 is YYEEEE in the germline V gene. There are 17 residues in the CDR3. V shed 1 base, J shed 7 bases, and the junction held 12 bases outside the gene matches. The CDR3 coding sequence is TGTGCCAGCAGCTTGCCGGGACAGGGGGAAAGATCGGGGACCCAGTACTTC. This gives the protein CASSLPGQGERSGTQYF.

The chain carries TRBV28 and TRBJ1-1, with TRBD1 identical over 9 bases. V dropped 6 bases and J dropped 8; count of bases not matched to a gene: 10. The V gene's germline CDR1 is MDHEN and CDR2 SYDVKM. The CDR3 length is 14 residues. This CDR3 is CASSRLQGAMEAFF. The CDR3 DNA follows: TGTGCCAGCAGCCGCCTACAGGGGGCGATGGAAGCTTTCTTT.

J is TRBJ2-5 and V is TRBV5-1, with D possibly matching TRBD1 (6 bases). The CDR3 has 17 residues. Trimming cost V 7 bases and J 1 base, with 23 bases left between them. From germline, CDR1 is SGHRS and CDR2 YFSETQ. CDR3 sequence (DNA): TGCGCCAGCGGGATTGTTGGGGGCAGAACCATCCAAGAGACCCAGTACTTC. As protein: CASGIVGGRTIQETQYF.

The chain employs TRBV9 and TRBJ1-1, with 7 bases fitting TRBD1. The germline V gene has CDR1 SGDLS and CDR2 YYNGEE. V lost 2 bases, J lost 5 bases, and 3 bases stayed unmatched. CDR3 length equals 13 residues. CDR3 amino acids: CASSVNRGTEAFF. CDR3 DNA sequence: TGTGCCAGCAGCGTGAACAGGGGAACTGAAGCTTTCTTT. The full variable domain, completed using reference TRBV9 and TRBJ1-1, is DSGVTQTPKHLITATGQRVTLRCSPRSGDLSVYWYQQSLDQGLQFLIQYYNGEERAKGNILERFSAQQFPDLHSELNLSSLELGDSALYFCASSVNRGTEAFFGQGTRLTVV.

This clone was counted between two and nine times. V is TRBV7-9 and J is TRBJ2-1; maybe TRBD2 (7 bases). The CDR3 length is 18 residues. The germline gives CDR1 SEHNR, CDR2 FQNEAQ (reference sequence). Deletions cut 1 base from V and 3 bases from J, with 19 bases between. The CDR3, as DNA: TGTGCCAGCAGCTTAGAAGTAGGCGGCGGGGGCTTCTACAATGAGCAGTTCTTC. This codes for CASSLEVGGGGFYNEQFF.

V is TRBV27 and J is TRBJ1-5, with 8 bases identical to TRBD1. The V gene's germline CDR1 is MNHEY and CDR2 SMNVEV (reference sequence). The CDR3 has 15 residues. After removal of 6 bases from V and 2 bases from J, the junction contained 6 bases not matched to a gene. DNA for the CDR3: TGTGCCAGCAGCACAGGGGGTGGTGGCAATCAGCCCCAGCATTTT. It codes for CASSTGGGGNQPQHF.

This rearrangement joins TRBV29-1 to TRBJ2-7; no clear D. Germline V gives CDR1 SQVTM, CDR2 ANQGSEA. The CDR3 extends over 11 amino acids. The V gene lost 3 bases and the J gene lost 3 bases, with 6 bases spanning the gap. CDR3 residues: CSVDEDYEQYF. The CDR3 region has the DNA TGCAGCGTTGATGAAGACTACGAGCAGTACTTC.

CDR3 loop: CASSLATGGSYNEQFF. For the CDR3, the DNA is TGCGCCAGCAGCTTGGCTACAGGGGGGTCCTACAATGAGCAGTTCTTC. The chain uses TRBV5-1 and TRBJ2-1, with 8 bases aligning to TRBD1. CDR1 is SGHRS and CDR2 is YFSETQ in the germline V gene. With V trimmed by 0 bases and J by 1 base, 3 bases remained unmatched. This CDR3 comprises 16 residues.

This chain uses TRBV10-2 with TRBJ2-7; 12 bases are a match to TRBD2. The CDR3 spans 14 residues. The V segment lost 4 bases and the J segment 6 bases; nucleotides outside the gene matches: 4. The germline CDR1 and CDR2 sequences are WSHSY and SAAADI. The CDR3 here is CASSVTSGSAEQYF. CDR3 nucleotide sequence: TGCGCCAGCAGTGTGACTAGCGGGAGTGCCGAGCAGTACTTC.

Here the CDR3 DNA reads TGTGCCAGCATCAAGAGCGGGAGCGTAGATGAGCAGTTCTTC. Its protein product is CASIKSGSVDEQFF. The chain couples TRBV25-1 to TRBJ2-1; 8 bases agree with TRBD2. CDR1 is MGHDK and CDR2 is SYGVNS in the germline V gene. With 7 bases clipped from V and 8 bases from J, the junction kept 10 bases outside the gene matches. The CDR3 contains 14 residues.

The rearrangement joins TRBV9 to TRBJ2-3; 13 bases are shared with TRBD2. The ends lost 0 bases at V and 4 bases at J; junction bases unmatched: 2. This CDR3 is 16 amino acids long. Germline assignment: CDR1 SGDLS and CDR2 YYNGEE. The CDR3 sequence: CASSVELAGGADTQYF. CDR3 DNA sequence: TGTGCCAGCAGCGTAGAACTAGCGGGAGGGGCAGATACGCAGTATTTT.

The chain employs TRBV9 and TRBJ2-3; 7 bases align to TRBD2. The length of the CDR3 is 19 residues. Germline CDR1 reads SGDLS; CDR2 reads YYNGEE. V was pared by 0 bases and J by 2 bases, with 15 bases of the junction left unmatched. CDR3 coding DNA: TGTGCCAGCAGCGTAGGAGCCCGAGGGACTATTGGGATCACAGATACGCAGTATTTT. As protein: CASSVGARGTIGITDTQYF.

The genes are TRBV7-2 and TRBJ2-2, with 11 bases matching TRBD2. Germline-derived CDR1 and CDR2 are SGHTA and FQGNSA. The CDR3 sequence is 16 residues long. Trimming cost V 2 bases and J 3 bases; bases outside gene matches: 2. The CDR3 DNA reads TGTGCCAGCAGCTTACATAGCGGGGGGGACACCGGGGAGCTGTTTTTT. It yields the protein CASSLHSGGDTGELFF.

The chain links TRBV29-1 to TRBJ1-2, with D unclear. Germline CDR1 SQVTM, CDR2 ANQGSEA. The CDR3 spans 14 residues. Between the trimmed V and J ends, which lost 3 bases and 4 bases, there was a span of 15 bases. Written as DNA, the CDR3 is TGCAGCGTTGAGCTGGGTCAAGATGGCTATGGCTACACCTTC. This sequence encodes CSVELGQDGYGYTF.

This chain connects TRBV28 to TRBJ2-6; D is uncertain. Germline values: CDR1 MDHEN, CDR2 SYDVKM. The CDR3 extends over 13 amino acids. The V end was cut by 7 bases, the J end by 1 base, with 5 bases between. In nucleotides, the CDR3 is TGTGCCAGCACAGAATCTGGGGCCAACGTCCTGACTTTC. This gives the protein CASTESGANVLTF.